A single sample is the source of the 9 T cell receptor beta chains below, sequenced in a study of blood T cell repertoires in COVID-19. The protocol was immunoSEQ multiplex PCR, while the TCRdb copy is restricted to in-frame clones and leaves out a portion. The data show a few hundred thousand clones, with roughly 87% seen just once and roughly 1% held by the top ten. Sample: PBMCs or T cells enriched from blood (not recorded which). The receptor source for this set is a woman aged 25 to 39 who had recovered from COVID-19.

This chain connects TRBV15 to TRBJ2-3; unclear D gene. The length of the CDR3 is 15 residues. Deletions cut 1 base from V and 0 bases from J, with 8 bases between. Germline CDR1 LNHNV, CDR2 YYDKDF (reference sequence). The CDR3: CATSRGQASTDTQYF. As DNA, the CDR3 is TGTGCCACCAGCAGAGGCCAAGCGAGCACAGATACGCAGTATTTT.

The V call is TRBV19, the J call TRBJ1-2; D is unresolved. V was shortened by 7 bases and J by 4 bases, with 10 bases between the two germline ends. Germline V gene lookup returns CDR1 LNHDA and CDR2 SQIVND (reference sequence). CDR3 size: 12 residues. The CDR3 protein is CASNGRFYGYTF. In nucleotides, the CDR3 is TGTGCCAGTAATGGCAGATTCTATGGCTACACCTTC.

CDR3 coding DNA: TGTGCCAGCAGACCGGGACAGGGATACAATGAGCAGTTCTTC. It codes for CASRPGQGYNEQFF. The V and J genes are TRBV25-1 and TRBJ2-1, with TRBD1 matching over 9 bases. V was pared by 6 bases and J by 4 bases, with 4 bases of the junction left unmatched. The CDR3 has 14 residues. Germline CDR1 MGHDK, CDR2 SYGVNS.

This clone has just a few counts. The V call is TRBV11-3, the J call TRBJ1-3; D gene uncertain. The V gene's germline CDR1 is SGHNT and CDR2 YENEEA. The CDR3 sequence is 13 residues long. V lost 1 base to trimming and J lost 8 bases, with 9 bases between them. This chain's CDR3 is CASSLVRSHTIYF. The CDR3 nucleotides are TGTGCCAGCAGCTTAGTGCGGAGCCACACCATATATTTT.

The J gene is TRBJ1-2, the V gene TRBV7-8, with D unclear. The CDR3 extends over 14 amino acids. Trimming cost V 1 base and J 2 bases, with 8 bases left between them. Germline-derived CDR1 and CDR2 are SGHVS and FQNEAQ. The CDR3 reads CASSLGQPNYGYTF. CDR3 nucleotide sequence: TGTGCCAGCAGCTTAGGACAACCCAACTATGGCTACACCTTC.

The V and J genes are TRBV7-9 and TRBJ1-1; 8 bases line up with TRBD1. V lost 8 bases and J lost 2; bases outside the gene matches: 7. This CDR3 spans 14 amino acids. CDR1 is SEHNR and CDR2 is FQNEAQ in the germline V gene (reference sequence). The CDR3 is CASQAGTGNTEAFF. CDR3 in DNA: TGTGCCAGCCAAGCCGGGACAGGTAACACTGAAGCTTTCTTT.

The chain uses TRBV7-9 and TRBJ2-1, with D perhaps matching TRBD2 (5 bases). This CDR3 spans 17 amino acids. With 0 bases removed from V and 5 bases from J, the gap between germline ends came to 17 bases. Germline CDR1 is SEHNR and CDR2 is FQNEAQ (reference sequence). The CDR3 region has the DNA TGTGCCAGCAGCTTAGCGCTTAGAGGGCAATGGCACAATGAGCAGTTCTTC. Protein product: CASSLALRGQWHNEQFF.

The chain is built from TRBV3-1 (or the pseudogene TRBV3-2) and TRBJ1-3; no clear D. The germline V gene has CDR1 LGHDT and CDR2 YNNKEL (reference sequence). The CDR3 is 15 residues long. The V gene lost 4 bases and the J gene lost 0 bases, with 10 bases spanning the gap. CDR3: CASSPRHLSGNTIYF. The CDR3 DNA sequence: TGTGCCAGCAGCCCCAGACATCTCTCTGGAAACACCATATATTTT.

The chain recombines TRBV15 with TRBJ2-7; maybe TRBD2 (5 bases). The germline CDR1 and CDR2 sequences are LNHNV and YYDKDF (reference sequence). V lost 0 bases, J lost 0 bases, and 6 bases lay in between. This CDR3 is 14 amino acids long. CDR3 in amino acids: CATSRDRGSYEQYF. For the CDR3, the DNA is TGTGCCACCAGCAGAGATCGGGGCTCCTACGAGCAGTACTTC.